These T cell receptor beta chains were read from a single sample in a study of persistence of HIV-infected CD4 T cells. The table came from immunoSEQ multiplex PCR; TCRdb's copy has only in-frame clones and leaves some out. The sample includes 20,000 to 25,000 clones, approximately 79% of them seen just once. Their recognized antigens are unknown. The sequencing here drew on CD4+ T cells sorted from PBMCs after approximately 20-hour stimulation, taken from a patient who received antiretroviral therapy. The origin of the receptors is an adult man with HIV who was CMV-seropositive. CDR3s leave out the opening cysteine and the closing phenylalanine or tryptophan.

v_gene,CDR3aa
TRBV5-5,ASSFEQISYEQY
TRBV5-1,ASSGVDPRGCGEQF
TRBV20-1,SASSNQPQH
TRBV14,ASSHATGSGANVLT
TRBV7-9,ASSLQQGGRSKNIQY
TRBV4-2,ASSKQVDNEKLF
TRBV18,ASSRGRDTGELF
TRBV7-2,ASSLERTSGGTDTQY
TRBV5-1,ASSFNRGTYNEQF
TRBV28,ASTPGGLDYEQY
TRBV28,ASSLLGQQYNEQF
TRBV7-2,ASSPRTGEYGYT
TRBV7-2,ASSTMIAGVEY
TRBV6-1,ASSAKFGGSEEKLF
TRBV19,ASSIRGDRSNQPQH
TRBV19,ASSIGGAGRWNQPQH
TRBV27,ASTLGTSGGLYNEQF
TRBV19,ASSIGQGDQETQY
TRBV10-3,AISETGQGTDTQY
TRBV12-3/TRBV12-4,ASSLGTGEAF
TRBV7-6,ASSLREGRAF
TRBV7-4,ASSQKNQPQH
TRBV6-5,ASSYGDREGEQY
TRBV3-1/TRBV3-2,ASSQGPGSGNTIY
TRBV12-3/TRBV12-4,ASSLRFGDAF
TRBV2,ASRSGPEVNSPLH
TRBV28,ASSKIGGAGKLF
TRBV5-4,ASSSSGTSGVHEQY
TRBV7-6,ASSPRDHGYT
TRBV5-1,ASSLATRSYEQY
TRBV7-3,ASSFFVNTEAF
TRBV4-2,ASRGGTSGANVLT
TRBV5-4,ASSRGRAGGNYEQY
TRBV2,ASGQVFNSPLH
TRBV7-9,ASSFDRGQYEQY
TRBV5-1,ASSLDGTGANVLT
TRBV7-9,ASSSDVDTQY
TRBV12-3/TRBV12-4,ASSFNGVPLH
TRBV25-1,ASRDRRNTEAF
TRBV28,ASYRGTAYEQY
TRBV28,ASSSDRGLTEAF
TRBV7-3,ASSPWTGGAGELF
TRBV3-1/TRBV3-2,ASSQAARGPPGANVLT
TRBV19,ASSADRGRGYEQY
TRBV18,ASSPRGVGAEQY